This T cell receptor (beta chain) was identified in a study of patients and donors after allogeneic stem cell transplantation. TCRdb used MiXCR to reprocess the RT-PCR reads, holding one entry per CDR3 protein. The sample contains about a million distinct CDR3 sequences, over 15% of which appear only once. The CDR3 has 16 residues. The germline V and J ends were trimmed by 0 bases and 2 bases, with 13 bases remaining between them. The V gene's germline CDR1 is SGDLS and CDR2 YYNGEE. Material for sequencing was blood, either unsorted or a sorted T cell fraction (not recorded which). The TCR comes from a human donor who was either an allogeneic HSCT recipient or a stem cell or donor lymphocyte infusion donor (not recorded which). It is not recorded whose cells these are; they may come from a transplant donor. This chain connects TRBV9 to TRBJ2-3; D may be TRBD2 (6 bases). The CDR3 DNA is TGTGCCAGCAGCGTAGATAGGACTACCATCACAGATACGCAGTATTTT. Protein product: CASSVDRTTITDTQYF.